Each of the 21 T cell receptor beta chains below was sequenced from the same sample in a study of blood T cell repertoires in COVID-19. Profiled with immunoSEQ multiplex PCR; TCRdb holds only in-frame clones, not every one. The repertoire holds 120,000 to 150,000 clones, with 84% as singletons. The sequencing sample was made of PBMCs or T cells enriched from blood (not recorded which). The receptors were sampled from a woman aged 45 to 65 who had been exposed to COVID-19.

This clone was picked up a small number of times. This rearrangement joins TRBV5-1 to TRBJ2-2, with D hard to call. Deletions cut 4 bases from V and 6 bases from J, with 13 bases between. The CDR3 runs 14 residues. CDR1 is SGHRS and CDR2 is YFSETQ in the germline V gene. The CDR3 is CASSQEAKAGELFF. The CDR3 nucleotides read TGCGCCAGCAGCCAGGAAGCTAAGGCCGGGGAGCTGTTTTTT.

This clone appeared once. This chain links TRBV27 with TRBJ1-2; 10 bases fit TRBD1. The CDR3 is 14 residues long. Unmatched junction bases numbered 7, after V lost 4 bases and J lost 8 bases. The germline V gene has CDR1 MNHEY and CDR2 SMNVEV (reference sequence). In nucleotides, the CDR3 is TGTGCCAGCAGTTCGAGACAGGGGGCAGGAGGCTACACCTTC. Protein sequence: CASSSRQGAGGYTF.

The V and J genes are TRBV29-1 and TRBJ1-2, with 11 bases aligning to TRBD1. V was clipped by 3 bases and J by 4 bases; unmatched bases: 7. Germline loops: CDR1 SQVTM, CDR2 ANQGSEA. The CDR3 is 15 residues long. The CDR3 spells CSVDTGTGGPYGYTF. CDR3 coding DNA: TGCAGCGTTGATACCGGGACAGGGGGTCCCTATGGCTACACCTTC. Full variable domain (outside the CDR3, taken from reference TRBV29-1 and TRBJ1-2): SAVISQKPSRDICQRGTSLTIQCQVDSQVTMMFWYRQQPGQSLTLIATANQGSEATYESGFVIDKFPISRPNLTFSTLTVSNMSPEDSSIYLCSVDTGTGGPYGYTFGSGTRLTVV.

The V and J genes are TRBV3-1 (or the pseudogene TRBV3-2) and TRBJ2-1; 7 bases match TRBD2. The CDR3 has 17 residues. Looked up from germline, CDR1 is LGHDT and CDR2 is YNNKEL (reference sequence). Trimming took 0 bases from V and 0 from J; bases not matched to a gene: 5. The CDR3 here is CASSQEKAGVSYNEQFF. CDR3 sequence (DNA): TGTGCCAGCAGCCAAGAAAAGGCGGGGGTCTCCTACAATGAGCAGTTCTTC.

The chain carries TRBV11-2 and TRBJ1-1; a possible D gene is TRBD1 (5 bases). The CDR3 runs to 14 residues. The V end was cut by 1 base, the J end by 1 base, with 7 bases between. The germline V gene has CDR1 SGHAT and CDR2 FQNNGV. The CDR3 spells CASSLAGKNTEAFF. Here the CDR3 DNA reads TGTGCCAGCAGCTTAGCAGGGAAGAACACTGAAGCTTTCTTT.

This clone was seen a few times. Written as DNA, the CDR3 is TGCGCCAGCAGTCACCGAGGTTGCGGGAGGGCCGGCACCGGGGAGCTGTTTTTT. It specifies CASSHRGCGRAGTGELFF. The rearrangement links TRBV23-1 to TRBJ2-2, with 9 bases lining up with TRBD2. TRBV23-1 has ORF status, its function being uncertain. Trimming removed 3 bases from V and 4 bases from J; junction bases left unmatched: 12. The CDR3 length is 18 residues.

This clone was counted a single time. The chain carries TRBV6-2 or TRBV6-3 and TRBJ2-7; D may be TRBD2 (6 bases). CDR1 and CDR2 from the germline V gene are MNHEY and SVGEGT. The CDR3 spans 15 residues. V was trimmed by 2 bases and J by 4 bases, leaving 15 bases between them. CDR3 in DNA: TGTGCCAGCAGTTACGTGGGGGGTTCAAGGTACGAGCAGTACTTC. As protein: CASSYVGGSRYEQYF.

The chain carries TRBV5-6 and TRBJ1-2; 7 positions match TRBD1. The CDR3 contains 14 residues. Trimming took 1 base from V and 4 from J; bases not matched to a gene: 4. The V gene's germline CDR1 is SGHDT and CDR2 YYEEEE. The CDR3 spells CASSLPRDSYGYTF. In DNA, the CDR3 is TGTGCCAGCAGCTTGCCCCGGGACAGCTATGGCTACACCTTC.

This clone has just one count. The V call is TRBV6-1, the J call TRBJ2-7; the match to TRBD2 covers 8 bases. This CDR3 is 14 amino acids long. Germline loops: CDR1 MNHNS, CDR2 SASEGT. Losses at the gene ends were 1 base for V and 7 bases for J; bases not matched to a gene: 6. CDR3 residues: CASSEGTGGQEQYF. CDR3 in DNA: TGTGCCAGCAGTGAAGGGACGGGGGGGCAGGAGCAGTACTTC.

V gene TRBV19 combines with J gene TRBJ2-7, with D perhaps matching TRBD1 (6 bases). The V gene lost 8 bases and the J gene lost 2 bases, with 16 bases spanning the gap. This CDR3 contains 14 residues. Germline lookup yields CDR1 LNHDA and CDR2 SQIVND (reference sequence). Here the CDR3 reads CASLDRLPPYEQYF. For the CDR3, the DNA is TGTGCCAGTTTGGACAGATTACCCCCCTACGAGCAGTACTTC.

CDR3 sequence (DNA): TGTGCCAGCAGCGCTGGGACAGGGTGGGGCGGCACTGAAGCTTTCTTT. This codes for CASSAGTGWGGTEAFF. The chain is built from TRBV9 and TRBJ1-1; 9 bases match TRBD1. J was trimmed by 4 bases and V by 3 bases; bases with no gene match: 10. Germline V gives CDR1 SGDLS, CDR2 YYNGEE. The CDR3 has 16 residues.

This rearrangement joins TRBV5-1 to TRBJ2-2, with 8 bases matching TRBD2. Germline CDR1 SGHRS, CDR2 YFSETQ. Trimming cost V 4 bases and J 5 bases; bases outside gene matches: 10. The CDR3 extends over 16 amino acids. The DNA for the CDR3 is TGCGCCAGCAGCCCAAGAGCGGGAGTTGGAACCGGGGAGCTGTTTTTT. This gives the protein CASSPRAGVGTGELFF.

V usage is TRBV7-6 and J usage is TRBJ1-1, with a tentative D call TRBD1 (5 bases). V was pared by 5 bases and J by 4 bases, with 11 bases between. CDR3 size: 13 residues. The V gene's germline CDR1 is SGHVS and CDR2 FNYEAQ. CDR3: CASSPRVGTEAFF. The CDR3 bases are TGTGCCAGCAGCCCCAGGGTGGGCACTGAAGCTTTCTTT.

The CDR3 region has the DNA TGTGCCAGCAGTCCGCTTCTAAGAAATGAGCAGTTCTTC. It specifies CASSPLLRNEQFF. The gene calls are TRBV6-2 or TRBV6-3 and TRBJ2-1; D gene uncertain. V dropped 5 bases and J dropped 7 bases, with 12 bases sitting between them. This CDR3 is 13 amino acids long. The V gene's germline CDR1 is MNHEY and CDR2 SVGEGT.

The chain carries TRBV2 and TRBJ2-5, with a possible D match to TRBD1 (6 bases). V lost 8 bases and J 7 bases, leaving 14 bases between the germline ends. The germline CDR1 and CDR2 sequences are SNHLY and FYNNEI. CDR3 length: 12 amino acids. The CDR3 DNA reads TGTGCCAGCGAAGGGGGTCCGGGGACCCAGTACTTC. Translation gives CASEGGPGTQYF.

The chain has TRBV5-5 and TRBJ1-1, with 8 bases fitting TRBD1. V shed 3 bases, J shed 6 bases, and the junction held 4 bases outside the gene matches. Germline values: CDR1 SGHKS, CDR2 YYEKEE (reference sequence). The CDR3 is made up of 13 amino acids. The CDR3 protein is CASSSRTGPEAFF. In DNA, the CDR3 is TGTGCCAGCAGCTCCCGGACAGGGCCTGAAGCTTTCTTT.

J is TRBJ2-1 and V is TRBV6-2 or TRBV6-3, with 9 bases matching TRBD1. Germline V lookup: CDR1 MNHEY, CDR2 SVGEGT. The V segment lost 3 bases and the J segment 6 bases; nucleotides outside the gene matches: 9. The CDR3 loop spans 16 amino acids. The chain's CDR3 is CASSYLRPGQGNEQFF. CDR3 sequence (DNA): TGTGCCAGCAGTTATCTCCGACCGGGACAGGGCAATGAGCAGTTCTTC.

The rearrangement uses TRBV7-2 and TRBJ2-5; 10 bases fit TRBD2. The junction had 3 bases not matched to a gene; V was cut back by 5 bases and J by 3 bases. The CDR3 runs to 14 residues. Germline V gene lookup returns CDR1 SGHTA and CDR2 FQGNSA. For the CDR3, the DNA is TGTGCCAGCAGCCCCGGACTAGCGGAAGAGACCCAGTACTTC. This codes for CASSPGLAEETQYF.

V and J are TRBV2 and TRBJ1-2; D possibly corresponds to TRBD1 (6 bases). V shed 8 bases and J shed 8 bases, with 18 bases lying between them. The CDR3 runs to 13 residues. CDR1 and CDR2 from the germline V gene are SNHLY and FYNNEI. CDR3 sequence reads: CASPGGRVDGYTF. The CDR3 region has the DNA TGTGCCAGCCCGGGGGGCAGGGTCGACGGCTACACCTTC.

The rearrangement uses TRBV7-9 and TRBJ2-5; weak D call: TRBD1 (6 bases). CDR1 SEHNR and CDR2 FQNEAQ come from the germline V gene (reference sequence). The V gene lost 10 bases and the J gene lost 4 bases, with 13 bases spanning the gap. The CDR3 is made up of 12 amino acids. CDR3 nucleotides: TGTGCCATAACAGGGCCCGCAGAGACCCAGTACTTC. As protein: CAITGPAETQYF.

This CDR3 reads CASSRGGWGKQETQYF. The CDR3 DNA follows: TGTGCCAGCAGCCGAGGGGGTTGGGGGAAACAAGAGACCCAGTACTTC. V is TRBV5-4 and J is TRBJ2-5, with D perhaps TRBD1 (6 bases). The germline CDR1 and CDR2 sequences are SGHNT and YYREEE (reference sequence). V lost 4 bases and J lost 2, with 18 bases in between. This CDR3 region has 16 residues.